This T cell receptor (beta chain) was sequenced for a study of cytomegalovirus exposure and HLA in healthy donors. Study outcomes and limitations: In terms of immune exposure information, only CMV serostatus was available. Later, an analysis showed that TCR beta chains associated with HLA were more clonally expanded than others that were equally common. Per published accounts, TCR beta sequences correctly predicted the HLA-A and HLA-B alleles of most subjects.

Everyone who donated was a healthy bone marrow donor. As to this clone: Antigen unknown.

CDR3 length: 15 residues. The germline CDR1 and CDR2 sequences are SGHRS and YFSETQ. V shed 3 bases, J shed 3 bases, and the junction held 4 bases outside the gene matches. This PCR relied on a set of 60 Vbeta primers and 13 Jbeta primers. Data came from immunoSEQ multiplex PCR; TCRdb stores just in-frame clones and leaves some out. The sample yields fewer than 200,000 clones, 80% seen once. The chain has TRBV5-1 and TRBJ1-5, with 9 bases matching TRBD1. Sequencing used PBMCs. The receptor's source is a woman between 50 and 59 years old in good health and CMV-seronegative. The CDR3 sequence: CASSSTGGANQPQHF. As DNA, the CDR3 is TGCGCCAGCAGCTCGACAGGGGGTGCCAATCAGCCCCAGCATTTT. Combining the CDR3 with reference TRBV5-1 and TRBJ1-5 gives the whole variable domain KAGVTQTPRYLIKTRGQQVTLSCSPISGHRSVSWYQQTPGQGLQFLFEYFSETQRNKGNFPGRFSGRQFSNSRSEMNVSTLELGDSALYLCASSSTGGANQPQHFGDGTRLSIL.